These 28 T cell receptor beta chains originate from one sample sequenced in a study of HIV-infected patients and healthy controls. Whole blood was used without fractionation, so all unsorted peripheral T cells were included. Alpha and beta constant-region primers primed reverse transcription of approximately 500 ng RNA. Alpha and beta chain libraries were made separately by chain-specific third strand synthesis with multiplexing indices. TCRdb re-called the 5' RACE reads through MiXCR, storing one row per CDR3 protein. The table includes some 17,000 distinct CDR3 sequences, 9.4% detected once. The sequencing sample was made of blood. The origin of the receptors is an adult in good health.

At least ten counts were recorded for this clonotype. The chain employs TRBV27 and TRBJ2-3; D uncertain. In germline, CDR1 is MNHEY, CDR2 SMNVEV (reference sequence). The length of the CDR3 is 15 residues. The V and J ends lost 5 bases and 6 bases respectively, with 18 bases between them. CDR3 DNA: TGTGCCAGCAGTCCCCCAGACGCCCCCCGCGATACGCAGTATTTT. Translation: CASSPPDAPRDTQYF.

This clonotype was detected many times. The chain recombines TRBV10-3 with TRBJ2-3; D remains ambiguous. This CDR3 comprises 11 residues. CDR1 is ENHRY, CDR2 SYGVKD, per germline. V lost 4 bases, J lost 9 bases, and 8 bases lay in between. Here the CDR3 reads CAISGSDTQYF. CDR3 nucleotides: TGTGCCATCAGTGGTAGTGACACGCAGTATTTT.

This clonotype was observed at least ten times. This chain connects TRBV2 to TRBJ2-5; TRBD1 is a possible D gene (5 bases). Trimming removed 0 bases at V and 2 bases at J, with 13 bases between. The CDR3 sequence is 16 residues long. Per germline, CDR1 SNHLY and CDR2 FYNNEI. DNA of the CDR3: TGTGCCAGCAGTGAAGCCATGGTCAGGACACAAGAGACCCAGTACTTC. Its translation is CASSEAMVRTQETQYF.

This clonotype is classed as medium-sized (0.01 to 0.1%). This chain joins TRBV7-9 and TRBJ1-1, with D unresolved. Trimming removed 6 bases at V and 1 base at J, with 0 bases between. Per the germline V gene, CDR1 is SEHNR and CDR2 is FQNEAQ (reference sequence). This CDR3 contains 10 residues. CDR3 bases: TGTGCCAGCAGGAACACTGAAGCTTTCTTT. This sequence encodes CASRNTEAFF. Full variable domain (remainder filled in from reference TRBV7-9 and TRBJ1-1): DTGVSQNPRHKITKRGQNVTFRCDPISEHNRLYWYRQTLGQGPEFLTYFQNEAQLEKSRLLSDRFSAERPKGSFSTLEIQRTEQGDSAMYLCASRNTEAFFGQGTRLTVV.

Ten or more counts support this clonotype. The V gene is TRBV12-3 or TRBV12-4, the J gene TRBJ1-1, with D unresolved. This CDR3 is 13 amino acids long. V lost 3 bases and J lost 1, with 6 bases in between. The CDR3 sequence: CASSFSQNTEAFF. The CDR3 coding sequence is TGTGCCAGCAGTTTCTCGCAGAACACTGAAGCTTTCTTT.

This clonotype qualifies as medium-sized. This chain links TRBV7-8 with TRBJ2-3; 7 nucleotides line up with TRBD1. Germline V gene data show CDR1 as SGHVS and CDR2 as FQNEAQ. Germline trimming cut 4 bases from V and 0 bases from J; bases unmatched to any gene: 7. The CDR3 totals 16 residues. CDR3 loop: CASSSPDRDSTDTQYF. CDR3 bases: TGTGCCAGCAGCTCGCCCGACAGGGACAGCACAGATACGCAGTATTTT.

V gene TRBV7-6 combines with J gene TRBJ2-7; D may be TRBD1 (6 bases). V was trimmed by 4 bases and J by 7 bases, leaving 17 bases between them. This CDR3 is 14 amino acids long. Germline V gene lookup returns CDR1 SGHVS and CDR2 FNYEAQ. The CDR3 region has the DNA TGTGCCAGCAGCTATCACAGGGCCGCGGCGGAGCAGTACTTC. This codes for CASSYHRAAAEQYF. Full variable domain (remainder filled in from reference TRBV7-6 and TRBJ2-7): GAGVSQSPRYKVTKRGQDVALRCDPISGHVSLYWYRQALGQGPEFLTYFNYEAQQDKSGLPNDRFSAERPEGSISTLTIQRTEQRDSAMYRCASSYHRAAAEQYFGPGTRLTVT.

The table lists this clonotype with many counts. The CDR3 DNA reads TGTGCCAGCCAAACGTTGGGGGTAAGGAACACTGAAGCTTTCTTT. Amino acids: CASQTLGVRNTEAFF. This sequence joins TRBV28 and TRBJ1-1; weak D call: TRBD1 (5 bases). V dropped 8 bases and J dropped 1 base, with 17 bases sitting between them. This CDR3 comprises 15 residues. From germline, CDR1 is MDHEN and CDR2 SYDVKM. Supplemented by reference TRBV28 and TRBJ1-1, the full variable domain reads DVKVTQSSRYLVKRTGEKVFLECVQDMDHENMFWYRQDPGLGLRLIYFSYDVKMKEKGDIPEGYSVSREKKERFSLILESASTNQTSMYLCASQTLGVRNTEAFFGQGTRLTVV.

In this sample, this clonotype turned up a few times. The J gene is TRBJ2-2, the V gene TRBV12-3 or TRBV12-4; D is uncertain. The CDR3 has 14 residues. The ends were cut back, 5 bases at V and 4 bases at J, with 11 bases in the middle. The CDR3 nucleotides are TGTGCCAGCAGTCCCGCCCACATCACCGGGGAGCTGTTTTTT. Amino acids: CASSPAHITGELFF.

This clonotype was counted at least ten times. The genes are TRBV7-9 and TRBJ1-4; D not resolved. CDR1 and CDR2 from the germline V gene are SEHNR and FQNEAQ (reference sequence). The CDR3 has 17 amino acids. V gave up 5 bases and J gave up 0 bases, with 16 bases separating them. The CDR3 DNA reads TGTGCCAGCAGCCCCCTGACTTCGGGAGCAACTAATGAAAAACTGTTTTTT. Its protein product is CASSPLTSGATNEKLFF.

A few counts support this clonotype. V is TRBV6-2 or TRBV6-3 and J is TRBJ2-5, with D maybe TRBD2 (7 bases). Germline values: CDR1 MNHEY, CDR2 SVGEGT. The V and J ends lost 4 bases and 5 bases respectively, with 17 bases between them. This CDR3 is 15 amino acids long. The CDR3: CASSSASGGGETQYF. The CDR3, as DNA: TGTGCCAGCAGTTCGGCTAGCGGAGGGGGGGAGACCCAGTACTTC.

The CDR3 is CASSTGNEQFF. The CDR3 nucleotides read TGTGCCAGTAGTACCGGAAATGAGCAGTTCTTC. The V and J genes are TRBV19 and TRBJ2-1; D ambiguous. The CDR3 has 11 residues. Trimming cost V 4 bases and J 7 bases, with 5 bases left between them. The germline gives CDR1 LNHDA, CDR2 SQIVND (reference sequence). Variable domain in full (rest from reference TRBV19 and TRBJ2-1): DGGITQSPKYLFRKEGQNVTLSCEQNLNHDAMYWYRQDPGQGLRLIYYSQIVNDFQKGDIAEGYSVSREKKESFPLTVTSAQKNPTAFYLCASSTGNEQFFGPGTRLTVL.

This clonotype was observed at least ten times. This chain uses TRBV7-9 with TRBJ2-5, with 14 bases aligning to TRBD2. The trim removed 3 bases at V and 1 base at J, leaving 19 bases unmatched. This CDR3 comprises 22 residues. The V gene's germline CDR1 is SEHNR and CDR2 FQNEAQ (reference sequence). Written as DNA, the CDR3 is TGTGCCAGCAGCTTCCCGGGACTAGCGGGAGAAGTCGGCCCACTATCCCAAGAGACCCAGTACTTC. This encodes CASSFPGLAGEVGPLSQETQYF.

By share, this clonotype counts as medium-sized. The rearrangement links TRBV6-5 to TRBJ2-1, with 11 bases identical to TRBD2. The CDR3 totals 15 residues. V lost 4 bases to trimming and J lost 4 bases; unmatched junction nucleotides: 3. From germline, CDR1 is MNHEY and CDR2 SVGAGI. The CDR3 here is CASSFSGRAYNEQFF. As DNA, the CDR3 is TGTGCCAGCAGTTTTAGCGGGAGGGCTTACAATGAGCAGTTCTTC.

The table lists this clonotype with many counts. V gene TRBV4-3 combines with J gene TRBJ1-1; no clear D gene. The CDR3 contains 15 residues. The V end lost 0 bases, the J end lost 2 bases, and 10 bases lay between the germline ends. Germline values: CDR1 LGHNA, CDR2 YSLEER. In nucleotides, the CDR3 is TGCGCCAGCAGCCAAGATCGGCGTTTAAACACTGAAGCTTTCTTT. Its translation is CASSQDRRLNTEAFF.

This clonotype was seen a handful of times. V usage is TRBV4-1 and J usage is TRBJ2-5, with unresolved D. Trimming took off 4 bases at V and 0 bases at J, with 12 bases between the two ends. In germline, CDR1 is MGHRA, CDR2 YSYEKL. The length of the CDR3 is 15 residues. The CDR3 is CASSRGPKYQETQYF. Here the CDR3 DNA reads TGCGCCAGCAGCCGTGGACCTAAGTACCAAGAGACCCAGTACTTC.

This clonotype has more than one count but fewer than ten. The J gene is TRBJ2-1, the V gene TRBV28; D call uncertain. The CDR3 is 11 amino acids. With 6 bases removed from V and 9 bases from J, the gap between germline ends came to 9 bases. The germline V gene encodes CDR1 MDHEN and CDR2 SYDVKM. The CDR3 DNA follows: TGTGCCAGCAGCCAAACGGTTGAGCAGTTCTTC. This translates into CASSQTVEQFF.

This clonotype occurred many times. The chain joins TRBV3-1 to TRBJ1-1; D unresolved. Germline lookup yields CDR1 LGHDT and CDR2 YNNKEL (reference sequence). V shed 1 base and J shed 7 bases, with 19 bases lying between them. The CDR3 runs to 16 residues. For the CDR3, the DNA is TGTGCCAGCAGCCAAGTACCCCTCATCTCACGGCATGAAGCTTTCTTT. Amino acid sequence: CASSQVPLISRHEAFF.

This clonotype is termed medium-sized. The V call is TRBV6-5, the J call TRBJ2-3; D may be TRBD1 (6 bases). V was cut by 4 bases and J by 6 bases, with 8 bases left in between. Germline CDR1 MNHEY, CDR2 SVGAGI. The CDR3 is 12 residues long. CDR3 in DNA: TGTGCCAGCAGTTCCACAGGGGATACGCAGTATTTT. Its translation is CASSSTGDTQYF.

This clonotype has ten or more counts. V usage is TRBV2 and J usage is TRBJ2-6; D is possibly TRBD1 (5 bases). This CDR3 is 18 amino acids long. Trimming left V 3 bases short and J 3 bases short, with 18 bases between. CDR1 is SNHLY, CDR2 FYNNEI, per germline. CDR3 loop: CASSDLAHLGRGANVLTF. As DNA, the CDR3 is TGTGCCAGCAGTGACTTGGCACACCTGGGGCGTGGGGCCAACGTCCTGACTTTC.

This clonotype occurred many times. The chain carries TRBV29-1 and TRBJ2-1; either TRBD1 or TRBD2 may fit D (6 bases each). Between the trimmed V and J ends, which lost 6 bases and 0 bases, there was a span of 12 bases. The CDR3 has 14 residues. The germline gives CDR1 SQVTM, CDR2 ANQGSEA. The CDR3 protein is CSVGGQISYNEQFF. CDR3 coding DNA: TGCAGCGTGGGAGGACAGATCTCCTACAATGAGCAGTTCTTC.

This clonotype was detected a few times. The chain has TRBV7-6 and TRBJ2-7, with 7 bases that match TRBD1. J gave up 0 bases and V 8 bases, and 4 bases lay outside the gene matches. CDR1 SGHVS and CDR2 FNYEAQ come from the germline V gene. This CDR3 has 13 residues. This CDR3 reads CASGTDSSYEQYV. In nucleotides, the CDR3 is TGTGCCAGCGGGACAGATAGCTCCTACGAGCAGTACGTC.

Within the sample, this clonotype is medium-sized. The chain combines TRBV6-4 with TRBJ2-2; TRBD1 matches at 10 bases. The V and J ends lost 0 bases and 3 bases, in that order; junction bases with no gene match: 1. CDR3 length equals 16 residues. Germline CDR1 and CDR2: MRHNA and SNTAGT. In DNA, the CDR3 is TGTGCCAGCAGTGACTCGACAGGGGGCCACACCGGGGAGCTGTTTTTT. Amino acids: CASSDSTGGHTGELFF.

This clonotype showed up many times. The rearrangement links TRBV28 to TRBJ2-7; D is uncertain. Germline V gene lookup returns CDR1 MDHEN and CDR2 SYDVKM. There are 13 residues in the CDR3. V lost 7 bases to trimming and J lost 2 bases, with 12 bases between them. CDR3 amino acids: CASTSGGAYEQYF. The DNA for the CDR3 is TGTGCCAGCACCTCTGGTGGTGCCTACGAGCAGTACTTC. The full variable domain, its missing parts supplied by reference TRBV28 and TRBJ2-7, is DVKVTQSSRYLVKRTGEKVFLECVQDMDHENMFWYRQDPGLGLRLIYFSYDVKMKEKGDIPEGYSVSREKKERFSLILESASTNQTSMYLCASTSGGAYEQYFGPGTRLTVT.

In this sample, this clonotype turned up once. Given a much more abundant clone one base away, this may be a read error. This sequence joins TRBV28 and TRBJ2-1; 15 positions agree with TRBD2. From germline, CDR1 is MDHEN and CDR2 SYDVKM. The CDR3 contains 17 residues. The CDR3 DNA sequence: TGTGCCAGACCACCGGGACTAGCGGGAGGACCTCACAATGAGCAGTTGTTC. Its protein product is CARPPGLAGGPHNEQLF. Variable domain in full (rest from reference TRBV28 and TRBJ2-1): DVKVTQSSRYLVKRTGEKVFLECVQDMDHENMFWYRQDPGLGLRLIYFSYDVKMKEKGDIPEGYSVSREKKERFSLILESASTNQTSMYLCARPPGLAGGPHNEQLFGPGTRLTVL.

This clonotype was detected many times. This rearrangement joins TRBV18 to TRBJ2-1; 7 bases map to TRBD2. Germline V CDR1 and CDR2: KGHSH, LQKENI. V lost 6 bases, J lost 5 bases, and 10 bases stayed unmatched. The CDR3 is 15 amino acids. The CDR3 DNA reads as TGTGCCAGCTCCCAAGGGGCGGGAGAGAACAATGAGCAGTTCTTC. Translation: CASSQGAGENNEQFF.

This clonotype was recorded many times. The chain employs TRBV7-2 and TRBJ1-1; 10 positions match TRBD1. The CDR3 runs to 15 residues. Unmatched junction bases numbered 6, after V lost 4 bases and J lost 4 bases. Germline CDR1 reads SGHTA; CDR2 reads FQGNSA. Here the CDR3 DNA reads TGTGCCAGCAGCTCGGGACAGGGGTCAGGCACTGAAGCTTTCTTT. Protein product: CASSSGQGSGTEAFF.

This clonotype turned up a few times. The chain carries TRBV13 and TRBJ1-1; TRBD1 might be the D (6 bases). Trimming pared 4 bases from V and 3 bases from J, leaving 12 bases between. The germline V gene has CDR1 PRHDT and CDR2 FYEKMQ (reference sequence). This CDR3 is 14 amino acids long. The CDR3 region has the DNA TGTGCCAGCAGCTCACAGGGATTGGACACTGAAGCTTTCTTT. Amino acids: CASSSQGLDTEAFF.